These 8 T cell receptor beta chains were sequenced from one sample in a study of T cells in Graves' hyperthyroidism and ophthalmopathy. TCR beta CDR3 regions were amplified from RNA transcripts. A first-round RT-PCR of the TCR CDR3 used the HTBI primer set. TCRdb ran MiXCR on the multiplex PCR reads and lists one entry per CDR3 protein. The data hold some 510,000 distinct CDR3 sequences, with more than 20% observed a single time. The sequencing sample was made of blood. These receptors were obtained from a man in his late teens or twenties with Graves' hyperthyroidism.

J is TRBJ1-1 and V is TRBV2; 8 bases line up with TRBD1. CDR3 length: 14 amino acids. The germline V gene encodes CDR1 SNHLY and CDR2 FYNNEI. V was clipped by 6 bases and J by 3 bases; unmatched bases: 6. The CDR3 region has the DNA TGTGCCAGCAGATGGACAGGGCGGCACACTGAAGCTTTCTTT. Translation: CASRWTGRHTEAFF.

This clonotype was recorded at least ten times. The rearrangement uses TRBV20-1 and TRBJ1-2; the match to TRBD1 covers 8 bases. The CDR3 loop spans 13 amino acids. Germline V gives CDR1 DFQATT, CDR2 SNEGSKA (reference sequence). The V gene end was trimmed by 6 bases and the J gene end by 4 bases; junction bases not matched to a gene: 7. CDR3 sequence reads: CSARQGWGYGYTF. In DNA form, the CDR3 reads TGCAGTGCACGACAGGGGTGGGGCTATGGCTACACCTTC.

This clonotype was seen ten or more times. This chain uses TRBV30 with TRBJ1-1; no reliable D call. Per the germline V gene, CDR1 is GTSNPN and CDR2 is SVGIG (reference sequence). The ends were cut back, 1 base at V and 5 bases at J, with 14 bases in the middle. CDR3 length equals 14 residues. The CDR3 spells CAWSASAPRTEAFF. In nucleotides, the CDR3 is TGTGCCTGGAGTGCCTCCGCCCCAAGAACTGAAGCTTTCTTT.

This clonotype was seen at least ten times. CDR3 residues: CASSSGGRQAETQYF. For the CDR3, the DNA is TGTGCCAGCAGCTCCGGGGGACGACAGGCGGAGACCCAGTACTTC. The rearrangement links TRBV7-8 to TRBJ2-5; possibly TRBD1 or TRBD2 for D (6 bases each). The V end lost 4 bases, the J end lost 5 bases, and 17 bases lay between the germline ends. Germline V gene data show CDR1 as SGHVS and CDR2 as FQNEAQ. CDR3 size: 15 residues.

This clonotype was counted many times. The rearrangement joins TRBV6-1 to TRBJ2-5; a weak D match, TRBD2 (6 bases). Trimming took off 6 bases at V and 1 base at J, with 15 bases between the two ends. Germline lookup yields CDR1 MNHNS and CDR2 SASEGT. The CDR3 covers 15 residues. The CDR3 protein is CASSPHREPQETQYF. CDR3 nucleotide sequence: TGTGCCAGCAGCCCCCACCGGGAGCCCCAAGAGACCCAGTACTTC.

A few counts support this clonotype. CDR3 loop: CASSSSRRGTDGETQYF. For the CDR3, the DNA is TGTGCCAGCAGCTCCTCGCGCCGCGGGACAGACGGAGAGACCCAGTACTTC. The genes are TRBV11-1 and TRBJ2-5; perhaps TRBD1 as D (7 bases). The CDR3 sequence is 17 residues long. Germline V gene lookup returns CDR1 SGHAT and CDR2 FQDESV (reference sequence). The germline V and J ends were trimmed by 4 bases and 4 bases, with 22 bases remaining between them.

The rearrangement links TRBV28 to TRBJ2-5; D possibly matches TRBD1 or TRBD2 (5 bases each). The germline V gene has CDR1 MDHEN and CDR2 SYDVKM. The CDR3 is 14 amino acids. V was shortened by 4 bases and J by 4 bases, with 13 bases between the two germline ends. Written as DNA, the CDR3 is TGTGCCAGCAGTTCTAACCGGGACCTAGAGACCCAGTACTTC. Translated: CASSSNRDLETQYF.

This clonotype was detected ten times or more. This chain uses TRBV28 with TRBJ2-2; TRBD2 matches 12 bases. Germline V gives CDR1 MDHEN, CDR2 SYDVKM. There are 16 residues in the CDR3. V lost 6 bases to trimming and J lost 7 bases; unmatched junction nucleotides: 9. The CDR3 here is CASRSPSGGVLGELFF. The CDR3 DNA reads as TGTGCCAGCAGATCCCCTAGCGGGGGGGTCCTCGGGGAGCTGTTTTTT.